The clone carrying this T cell receptor beta chain was detected many times. Its target is unknown. The CDR3 contains 14 residues. V was cut by 5 bases and J by 4 bases, with 11 bases left in between. Germline-derived CDR1 and CDR2 are SEHNR and FQNEAQ (reference sequence). TCRdb itself ran the 5' RACE reads through MiXCR, one entry per CDR3 protein. This table has approximately 52,000 distinct CDR3 sequences, over 4.5% appearing once. Described time point: sample taken at primary tumor resection. This sample is drawn from a study of spatial heterogeneity in lung cancer. Study as a whole: Unique TCR and UMI combinations averaged more than ten appearances each in raw reads. Findings and caveats of the study: Resection blood, more than follow-up blood, showed ubiquitous expanded tumor TCRs.

This sample comprised PBMCs, obtained at surgery. This receptor was obtained from a male donor with early-stage non-small cell lung cancer. This sequence joins TRBV7-9 and TRBJ2-2; no firm D call. CDR3 DNA: TGTGCCAGCAGCGAGACCCTTAGCACCGGGGAGCTGTTTTTT. Translating gives CASSETLSTGELFF.